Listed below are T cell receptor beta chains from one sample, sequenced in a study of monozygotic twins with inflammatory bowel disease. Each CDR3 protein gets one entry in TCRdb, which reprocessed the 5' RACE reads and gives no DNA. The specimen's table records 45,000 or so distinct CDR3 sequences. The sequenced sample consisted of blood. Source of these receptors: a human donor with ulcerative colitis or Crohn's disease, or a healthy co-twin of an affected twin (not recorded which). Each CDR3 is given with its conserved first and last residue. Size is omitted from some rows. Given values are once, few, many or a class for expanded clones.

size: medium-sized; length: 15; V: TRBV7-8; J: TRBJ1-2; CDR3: CASSLVYRGDSGYTF
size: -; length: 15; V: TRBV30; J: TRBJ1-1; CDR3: CAWSVIRSLNTEAFF
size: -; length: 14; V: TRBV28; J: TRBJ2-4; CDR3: CASTERLAKNIQYF
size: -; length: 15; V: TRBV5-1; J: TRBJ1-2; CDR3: CASSSATGWNYGYTF
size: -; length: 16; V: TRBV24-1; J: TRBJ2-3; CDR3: CATSDPSGGNTDTQYF
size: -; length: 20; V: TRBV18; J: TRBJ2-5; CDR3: CASSLQTGTSGRARQETQYF
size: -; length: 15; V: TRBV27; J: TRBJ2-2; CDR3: CASSYGTSNTGELFF
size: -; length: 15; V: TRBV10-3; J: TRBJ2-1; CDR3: CAISGSQSYYNEQFF
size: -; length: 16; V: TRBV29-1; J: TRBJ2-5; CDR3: CSVEYIGPGGTETQYF
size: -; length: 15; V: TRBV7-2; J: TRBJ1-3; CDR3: CASSFTPGQGNTIYF
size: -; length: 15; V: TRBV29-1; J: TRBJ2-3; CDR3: CSVQSGGTGTDTQYF
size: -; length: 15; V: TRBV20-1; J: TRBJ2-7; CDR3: CSAQLGPGAPYEQYF
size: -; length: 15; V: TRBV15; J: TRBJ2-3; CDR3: CATSPTGYSTDTQYF
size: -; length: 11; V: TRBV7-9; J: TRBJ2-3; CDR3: CASSLEDTQYF
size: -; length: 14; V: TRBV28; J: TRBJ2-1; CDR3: CASSLGTSWGEQFF
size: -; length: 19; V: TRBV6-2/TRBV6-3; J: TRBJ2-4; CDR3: CASSYSLMVSGLAKNIQYF
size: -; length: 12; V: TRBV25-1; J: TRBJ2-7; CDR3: CASSGRGSEQYF
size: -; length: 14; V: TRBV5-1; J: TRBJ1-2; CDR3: CASSPRGPGYGYTF
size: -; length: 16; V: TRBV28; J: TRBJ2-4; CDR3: CASGHRGPNSKNIQYF
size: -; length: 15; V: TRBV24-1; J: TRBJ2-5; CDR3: CATSDSRGTGETQYF
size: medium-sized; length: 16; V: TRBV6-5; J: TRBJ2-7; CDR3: CASSRDPGQGAYEQYF
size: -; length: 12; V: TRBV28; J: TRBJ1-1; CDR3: CASRVGNTEAFF
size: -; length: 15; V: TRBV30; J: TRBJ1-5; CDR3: CAWSGSELLNQPQHF
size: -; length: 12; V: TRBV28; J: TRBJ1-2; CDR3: CASSLKGYGYTF
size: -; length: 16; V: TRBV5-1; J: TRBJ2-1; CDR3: CASSLELAGVYNEQFF
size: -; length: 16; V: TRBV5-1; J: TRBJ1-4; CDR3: CASSMGHSATNEKLFF
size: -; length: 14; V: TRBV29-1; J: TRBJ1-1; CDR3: CSAQGGGAGTEAFF
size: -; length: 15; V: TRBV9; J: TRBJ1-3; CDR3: CASSVEGGSGNTIYF
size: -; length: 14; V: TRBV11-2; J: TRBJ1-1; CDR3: CASSLEPTGTEAFF
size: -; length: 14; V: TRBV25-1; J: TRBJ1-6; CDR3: CASRQTGGKGTLHF
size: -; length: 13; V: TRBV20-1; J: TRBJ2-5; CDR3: CSSYRGQEETQYF
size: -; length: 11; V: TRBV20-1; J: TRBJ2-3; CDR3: CSAVTSVAQYF
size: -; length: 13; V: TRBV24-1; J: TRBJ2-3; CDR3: CATSDLMRDTQYF
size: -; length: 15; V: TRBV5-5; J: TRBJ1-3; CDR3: CASSIRTNNADTIYF
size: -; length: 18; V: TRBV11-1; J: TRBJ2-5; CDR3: CASRSRTGTVPPEETQYF
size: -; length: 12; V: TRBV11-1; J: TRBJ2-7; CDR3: CASSLPTGEQYF
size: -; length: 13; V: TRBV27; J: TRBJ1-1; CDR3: CASSLRGPSEAFF
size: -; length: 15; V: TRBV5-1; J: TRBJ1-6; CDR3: CASSLDPANNSPLHF
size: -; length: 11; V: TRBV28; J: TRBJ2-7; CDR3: CASRSSYEQYF
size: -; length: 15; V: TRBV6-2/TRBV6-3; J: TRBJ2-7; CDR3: CASRPLAGGPYEQYF
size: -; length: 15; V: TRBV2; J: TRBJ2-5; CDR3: CALRETSGAQETQYF
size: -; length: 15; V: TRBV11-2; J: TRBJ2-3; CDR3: CASSLVGASTDTQYF
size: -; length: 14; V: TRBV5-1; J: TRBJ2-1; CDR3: CASSADSTYNEQFF
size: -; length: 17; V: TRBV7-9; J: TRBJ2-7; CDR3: CASSLEFGTSGNYEQYF
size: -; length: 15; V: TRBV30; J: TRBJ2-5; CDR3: CAWSGPGGNQETQYF
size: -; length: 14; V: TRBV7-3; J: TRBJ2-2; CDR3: CASSLGPVGGELFF
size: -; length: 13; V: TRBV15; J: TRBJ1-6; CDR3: CATNNNYNSPLHF
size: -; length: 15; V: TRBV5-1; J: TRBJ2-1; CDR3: CASSSGGGVYNEQFF
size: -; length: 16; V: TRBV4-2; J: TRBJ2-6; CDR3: CASSQDYSSGANVLTF
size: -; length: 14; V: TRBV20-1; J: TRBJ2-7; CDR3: CSATEGQGGYEQYF
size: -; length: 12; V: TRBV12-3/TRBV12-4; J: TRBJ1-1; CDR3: CASSSGGSEAFF
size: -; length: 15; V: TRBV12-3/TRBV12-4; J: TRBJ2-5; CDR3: CASSTPGPYQETQYF
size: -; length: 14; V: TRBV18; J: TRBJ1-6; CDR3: CASSPAVALSPLHF
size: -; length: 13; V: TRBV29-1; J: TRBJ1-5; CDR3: CSVRTDSNQPQHF
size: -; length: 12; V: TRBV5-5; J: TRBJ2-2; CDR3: CASSPGGWELFF
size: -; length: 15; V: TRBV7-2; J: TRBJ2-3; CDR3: CASSPKGQSTDTQYF
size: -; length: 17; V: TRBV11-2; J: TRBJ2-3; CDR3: CASSLYLSGGGTDTQYF
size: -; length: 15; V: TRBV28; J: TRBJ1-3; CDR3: CASSHAGSTGNTIYF
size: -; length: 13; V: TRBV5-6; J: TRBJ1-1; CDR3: CASSLGTSTEAFF